These T cell receptor beta chains were read from a single sample in a study of human T cells and chemical hapten exposure. MiXCR, applied by TCRdb to the RACE reads, yields one record per CDR3 protein. The sample yields some 70,000 distinct CDR3 sequences, 9.5% to 12% seen once. The specimen was whole blood, collected in connection with sensitization to the hapten diphenylcyclopropenone (DPC). These receptors were obtained from a woman in her 50s with alopecia areata. Some clones in this sample may be carry-over from other donors' samples. CDR3s include the opening cysteine and the closing phenylalanine or tryptophan. D genes are given only for firm matches. Rows give clone size only sometimes, using once, few, many, or a class for an expanded clone.

TRBV29-1	TRBJ1-5	-	once	TGCAGCGTTGCTACAGGGCATCAGCCCCAGCATTTT	CSVATGHQPQHF
TRBV14	TRBJ2-5	-	few	TGTGCCAGCAGCCAAGATAGGGGGGCCTTCCAAGAGACCCAGTACTTC	CASSQDRGAFQETQYF
TRBV6-5	TRBJ2-1	TRBD2	-	TGTGCCAGCAGTTATCAGCTAGCGGGGAATGAGCAGTTCTTC	CASSYQLAGNEQFF
TRBV5-1	TRBJ2-5	-	-	TGCGCCAGCAGCTCCAAGACCGGGACGATCGAAGAGACCCAGTACTTC	CASSSKTGTIEETQYF
TRBV7-7	TRBJ2-2	TRBD1	many	TGTGCCAGCAGCTTCGGGACAGGGCCCGGGGAGCTGTTTTTT	CASSFGTGPGELFF
TRBV7-2	TRBJ2-1	-	many	TGTGCCAGCAGTTTAAATCCGGGATCCTCCGCGAGTGAGCAGTTCTTC	CASSLNPGSSASEQFF
TRBV10-1	TRBJ2-7	-	-	TGCGCCAGCAGTGAGTCAGGCAGGGCCTACGAGCAGTACTTC	CASSESGRAYEQYF
TRBV20-1	TRBJ1-4	-	few	TGCAGTGCAAAACTCAGGGGTACTAATGAAAAACTGTTTTTT	CSAKLRGTNEKLFF
TRBV18	TRBJ1-1	-	-	TGTGCCAGCTCACCACCCGGGGCGGGGACGAATATTGAAGCTTTCTTT	CASSPPGAGTNIEAFF
TRBV18	TRBJ1-2	-	-	TGTGCCAGCTCACCCCGATCGGGGGTTGATGGCTACACCTTC	CASSPRSGVDGYTF
TRBV12-3/TRBV12-4	TRBJ1-5	-	many	TGTGCCAGCAGTTCCGGGACATATAGCAATCAGCCCCAGCATTTT	CASSSGTYSNQPQHF
TRBV2	TRBJ1-5	-	-	TGTGCCAGCAGTGTGAGGCTCAATCAGCCCCAGCATTTT	CASSVRLNQPQHF
TRBV20-1	TRBJ1-2	TRBD1	-	TGCAGTGCTAGGACCCGGACAGGTGGAGCTAACTATGGCTACACCTTC	CSARTRTGGANYGYTF
TRBV30	TRBJ1-1	-	-	TGTGCCTGGACACGGGGTAACACTGAAGCTTTCTTT	CAWTRGNTEAFF
TRBV11-2	TRBJ2-5	-	few	TGTGCCAGCAGCTTAGGAAATAACCAAGAGACCCAGTACTTC	CASSLGNNQETQYF
TRBV7-3	TRBJ2-2	-	many	TGTGCCAGCAGCCTGTCTGGTACCGGGGAGCTGTTTTTT	CASSLSGTGELFF
TRBV18	TRBJ2-3	-	-	TGTGCCAGCTCACCTCCAGGGGTTGCAGATACGCAGTATTTT	CASSPPGVADTQYF
TRBV7-6	TRBJ2-5	-	-	TGTGCCAGCAGCTTTTCAGGGGAGACCCAGTACTTC	CASSFSGETQYF
TRBV28	TRBJ1-5	-	-	TGTGCCAGCCAGGGGTCGAATCAGCCCCAGCATTTT	CASQGSNQPQHF
TRBV7-2	TRBJ1-2	-	many	TGTGCCAGCAGCTTAGGTCCGGGCAGTTTCTATGGCTACACCTTC	CASSLGPGSFYGYTF
TRBV18	TRBJ2-3	-	-	TGTGCCAGCTCGCAAGCTCAGGGGATCGTAAGCACAGATACGCAGTATTTT	CASSQAQGIVSTDTQYF
TRBV18	TRBJ1-5	-	few	TGTGCCAGCTCACCACCGGGGGTTAGCAGCAATCAGCCCCAGCATTTT	CASSPPGVSSNQPQHF
TRBV5-5	TRBJ1-2	-	-	TGTGCCAGCAGATTAACAAGGTCTGATGGCTACACCTTC	CASRLTRSDGYTF
TRBV6-2/TRBV6-3	TRBJ2-7	TRBD1	many	TGTGCCAGCAGTTCACAGGGGTACGAGCAGTACTTC	CASSSQGYEQYF
TRBV20-1	TRBJ1-5	-	-	TGCAGTGCTAGACCACAGATTTCTCTAAATCAGCCCCAGCATTTT	CSARPQISLNQPQHF
TRBV6-2/TRBV6-3	TRBJ2-5	-	-	TGTGCCAGCAGAGGCGGGGACCGGAAGTTGGAGACCCAGTACTTC	CASRGGDRKLETQYF
TRBV29-1	TRBJ1-1	-	few	TGCAGCGTTTCAAACCGACAGGATCTCACTGAAGCTTTCTTT	CSVSNRQDLTEAFF
TRBV20-1	TRBJ2-1	-	many	TGCAGTGCTAGAGATAGCGGGACAGCAACCCACAATGAGCAGTTCTTC	CSARDSGTATHNEQFF
TRBV4-1	TRBJ2-5	-	many	TGCGCCAGCAGCCAAGCGACAGGTCTTGAGACCCAGTACTTC	CASSQATGLETQYF
TRBV12-3/TRBV12-4	TRBJ2-7	TRBD1	many	TGTGCCAGCAGTCTCGGACGGACAGGGGGGATGGACGAGCAGTACTTC	CASSLGRTGGMDEQYF
TRBV27	TRBJ2-7	TRBD2	-	TGTGCCAGCAGTCAGCGGGAGGGCCGCTACGAGCAGTACTTC	CASSQREGRYEQYF
TRBV7-2	TRBJ2-5	TRBD2	many	TGTGCCAGCAGCCCAAGATCCCGCGTGGCTAGCGGCCTCCAAGAGACCCAGTACTTC	CASSPRSRVASGLQETQYF
TRBV3-1	TRBJ1-1	-	few	TGTGCCAGCAGCCAACAGCACTTAAATCGGGCCGTGAACACTGAAGCTTTCTTT	CASSQQHLNRAVNTEAFF
TRBV9	TRBJ2-4	-	-	TGTGCCAGCAGCCCCTCCACAGGGCTTGGCATTCAGTACTTC	CASSPSTGLGIQYF
TRBV20-1	TRBJ2-7	-	-	TGCAGTGCTAGAGATCGTCGACGGCAAACCTACGAGCAGTACTTC	CSARDRRRQTYEQYF
TRBV6-2/TRBV6-3	TRBJ2-1	TRBD1	many	TGTGCCAGCAGACCGGGACAGGGGGAATACAATGAGCAGTTCTTC	CASRPGQGEYNEQFF
TRBV28	TRBJ2-7	-	many	TGTGCCAGCAGCACTACGGGCGGGGTCTCCTACGAGCAGTACTTC	CASSTTGGVSYEQYF
TRBV7-2	TRBJ2-1	TRBD2	many	TGTGCCAGCAGCTTAGAGGCGGGGGACTATGAGCAGTTCTTC	CASSLEAGDYEQFF
TRBV18	TRBJ1-3	-	few	TGTGCCAGCTCTCCCGGAGGGAGCTCTGGAAACACCATATATTTT	CASSPGGSSGNTIYF
TRBV27	TRBJ2-6	-	-	TGTGCCAGCAGTAGGCACGGCTCTGGGGCCAACGTCCTGACTTTC	CASSRHGSGANVLTF
TRBV18	TRBJ1-1	TRBD1	many	TGTGCCAGCTCACCACCGGGGAGGGGGCGAGGCACTGAAGCTTTCTTT	CASSPPGRGRGTEAFF
TRBV6-5	TRBJ2-1	TRBD2	-	TGTGCCAGCAGTGCCCTAGCGGGAGCGATCAATGAGCAGTTCTTC	CASSALAGAINEQFF
TRBV20-1	TRBJ2-1	-	many	TGCAGTGCTAGATTAGGGAGTAGAGATGAGCAGTTCTTC	CSARLGSRDEQFF
TRBV19	TRBJ2-2	-	-	TGTGCCAGTAGATCCACTTCGGACACCGGGGAGCTGTTTTTT	CASRSTSDTGELFF